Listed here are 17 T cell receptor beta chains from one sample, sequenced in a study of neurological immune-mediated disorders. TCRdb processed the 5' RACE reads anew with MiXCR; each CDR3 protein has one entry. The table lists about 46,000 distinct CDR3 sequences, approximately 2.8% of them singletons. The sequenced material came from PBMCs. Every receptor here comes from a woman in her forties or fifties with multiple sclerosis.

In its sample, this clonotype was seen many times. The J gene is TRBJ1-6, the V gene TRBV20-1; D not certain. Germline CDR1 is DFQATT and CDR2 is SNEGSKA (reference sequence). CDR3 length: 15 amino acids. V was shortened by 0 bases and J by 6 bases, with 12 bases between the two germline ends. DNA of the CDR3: TGCAGTGCTAGAGATAGCAGCGAGGGTAATTCACCCCTCCACTTT. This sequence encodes CSARDSSEGNSPLHF.

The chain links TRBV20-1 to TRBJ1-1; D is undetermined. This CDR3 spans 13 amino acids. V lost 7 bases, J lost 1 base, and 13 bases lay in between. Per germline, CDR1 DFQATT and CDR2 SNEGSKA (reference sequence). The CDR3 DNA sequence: TGCAGTGATACCCGAAGGAGGAACACTGAAGCTTTCTTT. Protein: CSDTRRRNTEAFF.

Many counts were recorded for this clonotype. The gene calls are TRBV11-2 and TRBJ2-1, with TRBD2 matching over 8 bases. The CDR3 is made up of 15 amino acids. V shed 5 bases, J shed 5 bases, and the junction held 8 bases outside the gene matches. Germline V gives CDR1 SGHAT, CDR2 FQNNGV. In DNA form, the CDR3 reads TGTGCCAGCAGCCCCTACGGGGGGGGCAACAATGAGCAGTTCTTC. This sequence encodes CASSPYGGGNNEQFF.

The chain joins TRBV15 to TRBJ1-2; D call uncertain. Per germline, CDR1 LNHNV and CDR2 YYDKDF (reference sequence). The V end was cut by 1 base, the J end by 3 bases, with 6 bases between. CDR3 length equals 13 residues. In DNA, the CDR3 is TGTGCCACCAGCAGAGCGACGGACTATGGCTACACCTTC. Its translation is CATSRATDYGYTF.

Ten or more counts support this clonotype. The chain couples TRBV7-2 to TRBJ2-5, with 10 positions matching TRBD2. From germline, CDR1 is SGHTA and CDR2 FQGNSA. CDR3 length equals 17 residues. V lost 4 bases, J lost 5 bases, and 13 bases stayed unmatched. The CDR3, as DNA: TGTGCCAGCAGCTCTACTAGCGGGGCCCCAGGGGGGGAGACCCAGTACTTC. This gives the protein CASSSTSGAPGGETQYF.

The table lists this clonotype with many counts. In DNA form, the CDR3 reads TGCAGTGCTAGCGATGCCGGGACGGGAAATTCACCCCTCCACTTT. Amino acids: CSASDAGTGNSPLHF. V gene TRBV20-1 combines with J gene TRBJ1-6; weak D call: TRBD1 (5 bases). This CDR3 is 15 amino acids long. CDR1 and CDR2 from the germline V gene are DFQATT and SNEGSKA (reference sequence). Trimming removed 3 bases from V and 7 bases from J, with 16 bases in between.

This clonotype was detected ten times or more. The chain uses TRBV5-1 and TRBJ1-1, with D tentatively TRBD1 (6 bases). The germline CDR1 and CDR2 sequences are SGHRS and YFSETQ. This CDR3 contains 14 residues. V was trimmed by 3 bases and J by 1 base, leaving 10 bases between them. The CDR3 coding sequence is TGCGCCAGCAGCTGGGGACAAACGAACACTGAAGCTTTCTTT. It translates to CASSWGQTNTEAFF.

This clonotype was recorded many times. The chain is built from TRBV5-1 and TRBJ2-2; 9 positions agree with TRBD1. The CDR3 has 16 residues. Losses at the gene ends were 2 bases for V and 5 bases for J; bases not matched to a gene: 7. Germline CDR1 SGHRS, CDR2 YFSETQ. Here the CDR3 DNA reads TGCGCCAGCAGCTTCTCTGGCGGACAGGGGACCGGGGAGCTGTTTTTT. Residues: CASSFSGGQGTGELFF.

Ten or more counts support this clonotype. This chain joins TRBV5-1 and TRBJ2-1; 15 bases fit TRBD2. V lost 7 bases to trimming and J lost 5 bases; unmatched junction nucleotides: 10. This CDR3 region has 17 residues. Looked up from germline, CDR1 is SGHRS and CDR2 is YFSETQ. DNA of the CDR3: TGCGCCAGCGGACTAGCGGGAGGGCGGGCAATAAACAATGAGCAGTTCTTC. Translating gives CASGLAGGRAINNEQFF.

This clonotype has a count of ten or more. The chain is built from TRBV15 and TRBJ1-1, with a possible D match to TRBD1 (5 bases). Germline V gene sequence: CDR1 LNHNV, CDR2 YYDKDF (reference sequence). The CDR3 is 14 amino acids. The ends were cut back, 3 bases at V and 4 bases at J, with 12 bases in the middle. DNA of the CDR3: TGTGCCACCAGCAGGCAGGGACTGGTCACTGAAGCTTTCTTT. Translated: CATSRQGLVTEAFF.

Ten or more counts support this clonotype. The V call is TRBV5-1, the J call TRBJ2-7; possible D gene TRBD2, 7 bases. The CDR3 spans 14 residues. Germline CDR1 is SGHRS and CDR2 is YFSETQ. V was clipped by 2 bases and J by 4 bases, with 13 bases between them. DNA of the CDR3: TGCGCCAGCAGCTTTTCGGGGGGCCTTTACGAGCAGTACTTC. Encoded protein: CASSFSGGLYEQYF.

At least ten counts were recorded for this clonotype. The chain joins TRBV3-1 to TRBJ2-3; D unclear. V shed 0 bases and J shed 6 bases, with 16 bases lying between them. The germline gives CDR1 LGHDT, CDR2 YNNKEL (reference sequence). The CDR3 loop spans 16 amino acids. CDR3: CASSQDMAQASDTQYF. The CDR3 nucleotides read TGTGCCAGCAGCCAAGATATGGCTCAGGCCTCGGATACGCAGTATTTT.

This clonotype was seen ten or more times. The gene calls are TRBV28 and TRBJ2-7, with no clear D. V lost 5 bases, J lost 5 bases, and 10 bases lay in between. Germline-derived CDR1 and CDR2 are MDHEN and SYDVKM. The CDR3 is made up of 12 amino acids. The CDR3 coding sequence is TGTGCCAGCAGTCCCCACCATCACGAGCAGTACTTC. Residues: CASSPHHHEQYF.

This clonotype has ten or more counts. Written as DNA, the CDR3 is TGTGCCAGCAGCGTCGGGACAGGGCTGCGAAATGAGCAGTTCTTC. It specifies CASSVGTGLRNEQFF. V is TRBV3-1 and J is TRBJ2-1; the match to TRBD1 covers 9 bases. The CDR3 covers 15 residues. V shed 5 bases, J shed 7 bases, and the junction held 9 bases outside the gene matches. The germline CDR1 and CDR2 sequences are LGHDT and YNNKEL (reference sequence).

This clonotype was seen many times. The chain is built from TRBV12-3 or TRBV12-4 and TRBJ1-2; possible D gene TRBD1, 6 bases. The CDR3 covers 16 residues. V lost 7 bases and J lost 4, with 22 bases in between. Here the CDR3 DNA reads TGTGCCAGCATAGGGGGGCTTTTGCCTCCTAGCTATGGCTACACCTTC. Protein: CASIGGLLPPSYGYTF.

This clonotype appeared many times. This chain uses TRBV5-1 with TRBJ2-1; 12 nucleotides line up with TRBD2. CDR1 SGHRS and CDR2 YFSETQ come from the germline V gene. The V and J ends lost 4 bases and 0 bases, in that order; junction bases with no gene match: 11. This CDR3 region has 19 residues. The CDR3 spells CASSVIGLAGSSSYNEQFF. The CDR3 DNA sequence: TGCGCCAGCAGCGTTATCGGACTAGCGGGGTCCTCCTCCTACAATGAGCAGTTCTTC.

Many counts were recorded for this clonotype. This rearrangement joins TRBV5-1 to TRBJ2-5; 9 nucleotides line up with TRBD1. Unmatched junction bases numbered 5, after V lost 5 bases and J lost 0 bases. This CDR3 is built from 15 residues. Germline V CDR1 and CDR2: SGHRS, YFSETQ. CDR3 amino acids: CASRRRDRDQETQYF. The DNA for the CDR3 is TGCGCCAGCAGAAGGCGGGACAGGGACCAAGAGACCCAGTACTTC.